The clone carrying this T cell receptor beta chain was found a few times. The target antigen is unknown. A much more abundant neighbour one base away suggests this may be a read error. The sample comes from a study of blood T cells in healthy people across ages. The authors ran a second PCR of about 6 to 11 cycles using a sample-barcoded 5' primer and a J-beta primer mix. Every single cDNA molecule received a tag from a template-switch adaptor with 12 random nucleotides. TCRdb fed the 5' RACE reads into MiXCR, producing one record per CDR3 protein. Altogether around 850,000 distinct CDR3 sequences are present, around 36% being singletons, with the ten largest covering 10% to 15%. General study findings and limits: Aged donors had fewer naive CD4+ cells and lower diversity than long-lived donors. Estimates of total diversity, which came from one million sequenced T cells, were considered to be underestimates. Across the age range, TCR beta diversity per million T cells fell in a roughly linear way.

Sequences were obtained from blood. The sequence came from a man aged 18-30 years in good health.

CDR3 sequence reads: CAGSTGGPQPQHF. DNA of the CDR3: TGTGCCGGCAGTACAGGGGGACCTCAGCCCCAGCATTTT. V usage is TRBV27 and J usage is TRBJ1-5; TRBD1 aligns across 8 bases. The CDR3 is made up of 13 amino acids. Germline lookup yields CDR1 MNHEY and CDR2 SMNVEV (reference sequence).